This T cell receptor beta chain was sequenced during a study of Ad26.COV2.S vaccination and SARS-CoV-2 variants. Trimming cost V 4 bases and J 0 bases, with 10 bases left between them. Germline V CDR1 and CDR2: SNHLY, FYNNEI. The length of the CDR3 is 14 residues. Treatment here: approximately 18 received Ad26.COV2.S at low or high dose, single or two shots; 5 received placebo; per-sample allocation not given. Collection of samples fell on day 63 after the first vaccine or placebo injection. An Ad26 vector expressing Wuhan-strain SARS-CoV-2 spike served as the vaccine. Here immunoSEQ multiplex PCR was the method, and the copy in TCRdb shows in-frame clones only, minus some. The table shows 330,000 or so clones, with 85% to 90% occurring only once.

This TCR was recovered from a person aged 18 to 65 who received the Ad26.COV2.S COVID-19 vaccine or a placebo. The chain combines TRBV2 with TRBJ2-7; D is uncertain. The sequencing here drew on peripheral blood, taken in a trial of Ad26.COV2.S vaccine versus placebo. The CDR3: CASSGLVSSYEQYV. CDR3 nucleotide sequence: TGTGCCAGCAGTGGACTGGTTAGCTCCTACGAGCAGTACGTC.